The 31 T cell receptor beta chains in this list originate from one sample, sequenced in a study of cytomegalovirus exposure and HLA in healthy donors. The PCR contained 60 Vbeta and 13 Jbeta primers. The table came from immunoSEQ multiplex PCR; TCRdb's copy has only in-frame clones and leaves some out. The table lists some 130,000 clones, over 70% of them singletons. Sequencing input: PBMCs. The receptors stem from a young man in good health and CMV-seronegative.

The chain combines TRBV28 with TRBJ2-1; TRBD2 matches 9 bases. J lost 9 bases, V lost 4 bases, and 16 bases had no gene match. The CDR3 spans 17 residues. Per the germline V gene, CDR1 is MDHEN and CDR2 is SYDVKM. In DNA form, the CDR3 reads TGTGCCAGCAGTTCGGTCGGGGCGGGAGGGCCTTGGAGTGAGCAGTTCTTC. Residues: CASSSVGAGGPWSEQFF. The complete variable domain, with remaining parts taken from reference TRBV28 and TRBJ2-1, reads DVKVTQSSRYLVKRTGEKVFLECVQDMDHENMFWYRQDPGLGLRLIYFSYDVKMKEKGDIPEGYSVSREKKERFSLILESASTNQTSMYLCASSSVGAGGPWSEQFFGPGTRLTVL.

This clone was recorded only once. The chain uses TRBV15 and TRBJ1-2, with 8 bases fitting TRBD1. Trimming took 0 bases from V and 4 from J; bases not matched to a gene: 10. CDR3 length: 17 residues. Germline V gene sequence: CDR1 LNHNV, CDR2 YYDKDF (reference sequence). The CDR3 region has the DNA TGTGCCACCAGCAGAGATGTCCGGACAGGGAGATCCTATGGCTACACCTTC. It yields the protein CATSRDVRTGRSYGYTF. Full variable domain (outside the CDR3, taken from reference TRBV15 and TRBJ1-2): DAMVIQNPRYQVTQFGKPVTLSCSQTLNHNVMYWYQQKSSQAPKLLFHYYDKDFNNEADTPDNFQSRRPNTSFCFLDIRSPGLGDTAMYLCATSRDVRTGRSYGYTFGSGTRLTVV.

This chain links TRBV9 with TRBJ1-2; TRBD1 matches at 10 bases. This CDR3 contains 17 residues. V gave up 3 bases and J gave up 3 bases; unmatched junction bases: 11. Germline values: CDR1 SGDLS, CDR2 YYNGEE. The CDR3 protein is CASSGTGTGEGYYGYTF. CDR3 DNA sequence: TGTGCCAGCAGCGGAACCGGGACAGGGGAGGGATACTATGGCTACACCTTC.

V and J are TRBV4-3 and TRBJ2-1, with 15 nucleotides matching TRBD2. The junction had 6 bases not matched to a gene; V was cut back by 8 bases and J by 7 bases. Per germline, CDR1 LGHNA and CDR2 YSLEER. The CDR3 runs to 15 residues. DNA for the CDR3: TGCGCCAGCGCCGGACTAGCGGGAGGGAGGAATGAGCAGTTCTTC. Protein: CASAGLAGGRNEQFF.

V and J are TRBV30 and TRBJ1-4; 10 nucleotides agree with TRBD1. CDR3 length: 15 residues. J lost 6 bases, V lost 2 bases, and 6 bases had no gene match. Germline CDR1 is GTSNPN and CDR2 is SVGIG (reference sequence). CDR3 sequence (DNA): TGTGCCTGGAGTCCCACCGGGACAGGGGATGAAAAACTGTTTTTT. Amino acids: CAWSPTGTGDEKLFF.

DNA for the CDR3: TGTGCCAGCAGCTTATTCCGACAGTTCTATGGCTACACCTTC. As protein: CASSLFRQFYGYTF. The chain uses TRBV7-2 and TRBJ1-2; D is possibly TRBD1 (5 bases). Trimming removed 2 bases at V and 4 bases at J, with 11 bases between. Germline lookup yields CDR1 SGHTA and CDR2 FQGNSA. The CDR3 is 14 amino acids.

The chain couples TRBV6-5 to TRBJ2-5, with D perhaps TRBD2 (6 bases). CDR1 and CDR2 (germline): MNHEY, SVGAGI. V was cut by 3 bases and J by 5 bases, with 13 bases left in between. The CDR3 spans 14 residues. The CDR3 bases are TGTGCCAGCAGTTATGGGGGGTTGGGGGAGACCCAGTACTTC. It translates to CASSYGGLGETQYF.

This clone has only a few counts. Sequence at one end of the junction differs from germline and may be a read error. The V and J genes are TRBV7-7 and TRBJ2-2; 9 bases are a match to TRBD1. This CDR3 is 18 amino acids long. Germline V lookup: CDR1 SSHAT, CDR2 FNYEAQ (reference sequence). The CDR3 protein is CASSLVLGTGHDTGELFF. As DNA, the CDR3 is TGTGCTAGCAGCTTAGTTCTTGGGACAGGGCATGACACCGGGGAGCTGTTTTTT.

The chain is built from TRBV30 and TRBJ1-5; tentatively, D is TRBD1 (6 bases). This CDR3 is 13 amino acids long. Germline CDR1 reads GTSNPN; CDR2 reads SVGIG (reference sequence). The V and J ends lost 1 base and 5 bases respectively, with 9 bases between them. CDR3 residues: CAWSDRDDQPQHF. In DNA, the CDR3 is TGTGCCTGGAGTGACAGGGACGATCAGCCCCAGCATTTT.

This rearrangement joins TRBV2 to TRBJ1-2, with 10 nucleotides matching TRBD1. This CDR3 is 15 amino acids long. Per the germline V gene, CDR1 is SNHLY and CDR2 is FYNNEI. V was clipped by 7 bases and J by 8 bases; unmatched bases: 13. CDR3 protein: CASILAAGTGVGYTF. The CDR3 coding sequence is TGTGCCAGCATTTTAGCGGCCGGGACAGGGGTCGGCTACACCTTC.

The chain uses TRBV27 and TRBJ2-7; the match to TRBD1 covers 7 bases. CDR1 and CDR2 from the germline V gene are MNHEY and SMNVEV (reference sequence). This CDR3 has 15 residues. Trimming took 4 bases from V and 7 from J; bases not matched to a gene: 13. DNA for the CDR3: TGTGCCAGCAGTTCGAATCCGGGACAGAGCTGGGAGCAGTACTTC. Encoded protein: CASSSNPGQSWEQYF.

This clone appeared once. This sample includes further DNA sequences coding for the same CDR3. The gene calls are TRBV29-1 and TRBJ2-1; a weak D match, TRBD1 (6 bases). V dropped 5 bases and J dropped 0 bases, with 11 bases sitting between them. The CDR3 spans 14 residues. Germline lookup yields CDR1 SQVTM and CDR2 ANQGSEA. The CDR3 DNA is TGCAGCGTTACCCAGGGGAGCTCCTACAATGAGCAGTTCTTC. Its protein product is CSVTQGSSYNEQFF.

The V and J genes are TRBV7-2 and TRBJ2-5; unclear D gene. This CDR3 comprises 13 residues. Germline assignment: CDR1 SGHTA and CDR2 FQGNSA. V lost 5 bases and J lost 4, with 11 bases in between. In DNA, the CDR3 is TGTGCCAGCAGCCTTCACGGGTTAGAGACCCAGTACTTC. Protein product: CASSLHGLETQYF.

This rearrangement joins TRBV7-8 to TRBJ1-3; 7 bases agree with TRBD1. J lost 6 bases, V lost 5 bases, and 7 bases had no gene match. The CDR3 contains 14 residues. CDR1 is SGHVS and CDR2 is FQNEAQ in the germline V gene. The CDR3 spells CASSLMGQTNTIYF. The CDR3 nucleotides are TGTGCCAGCAGCCTTATGGGACAGACAAACACCATATATTTT.

The CDR3 reads CASRSGTYEQYF. The CDR3 region has the DNA TGTGCCAGCAGGAGCGGTACCTACGAGCAGTACTTC. The V and J genes are TRBV25-1 and TRBJ2-7, with a weak D call TRBD2 (5 bases). The CDR3 extends over 12 amino acids. The V end lost 6 bases, the J end lost 2 bases, and 8 bases lay between the germline ends. Germline V gives CDR1 MGHDK, CDR2 SYGVNS.

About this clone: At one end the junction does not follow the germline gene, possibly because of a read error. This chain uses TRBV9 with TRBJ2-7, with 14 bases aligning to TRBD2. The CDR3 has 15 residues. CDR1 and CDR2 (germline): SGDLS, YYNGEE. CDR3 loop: CASSVEGLAGVKMNF. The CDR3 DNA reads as TGTGCCAGCAGCGTAGAGGGACTAGCGGGGGTAAAGATGAACTTC.

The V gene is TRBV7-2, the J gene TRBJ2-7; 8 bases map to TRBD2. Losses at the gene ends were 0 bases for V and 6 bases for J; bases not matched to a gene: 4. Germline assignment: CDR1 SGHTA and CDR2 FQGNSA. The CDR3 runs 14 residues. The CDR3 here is CASSLAPGLGEQYF. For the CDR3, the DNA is TGTGCCAGCAGCTTAGCTCCGGGACTAGGCGAGCAGTACTTC.

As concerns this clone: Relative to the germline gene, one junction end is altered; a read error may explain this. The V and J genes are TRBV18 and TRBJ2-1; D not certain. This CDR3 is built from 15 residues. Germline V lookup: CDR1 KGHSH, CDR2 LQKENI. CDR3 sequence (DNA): TGTGCCAGCTCCCCACCTGTTGGTGCCCGGGATGAGCAGTTCTTC. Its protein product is CASSPPVGARDEQFF.

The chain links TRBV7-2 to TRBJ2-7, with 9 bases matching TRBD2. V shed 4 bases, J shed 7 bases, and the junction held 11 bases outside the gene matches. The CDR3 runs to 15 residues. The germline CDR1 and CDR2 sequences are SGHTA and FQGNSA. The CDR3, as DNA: TGTGCCAGCAGCTCCCCTAGCGGGATGTCTGGTGAGCAGTACTTC. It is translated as CASSSPSGMSGEQYF.

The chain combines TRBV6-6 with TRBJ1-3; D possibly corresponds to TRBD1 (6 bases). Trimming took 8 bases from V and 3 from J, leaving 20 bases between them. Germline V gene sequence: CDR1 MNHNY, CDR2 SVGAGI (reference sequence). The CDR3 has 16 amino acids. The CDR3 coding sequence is TGTGCCAGCTCTGGGACATCGCCTCAAGGTGGAAACACCATATATTTT. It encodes CASSGTSPQGGNTIYF.

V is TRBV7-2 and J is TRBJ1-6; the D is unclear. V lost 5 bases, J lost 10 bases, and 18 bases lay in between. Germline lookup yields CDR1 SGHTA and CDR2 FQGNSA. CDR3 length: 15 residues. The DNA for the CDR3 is TGTGCCAGCAGCGTACGAGCACCGACTGGGTCACCCCTCCACTTT. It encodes CASSVRAPTGSPLHF.

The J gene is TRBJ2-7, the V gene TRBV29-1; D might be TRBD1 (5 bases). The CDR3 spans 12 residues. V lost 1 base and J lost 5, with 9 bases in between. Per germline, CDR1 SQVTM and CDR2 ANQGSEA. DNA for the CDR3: TGCAGCGTTGAAGGGGGCGGCGACGAGCAGTACTTC. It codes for CSVEGGGDEQYF.

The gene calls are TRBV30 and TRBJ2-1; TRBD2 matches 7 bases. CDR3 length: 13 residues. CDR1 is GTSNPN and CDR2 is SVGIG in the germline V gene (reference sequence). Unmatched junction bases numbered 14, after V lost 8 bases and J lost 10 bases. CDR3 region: CAERLAEVGEQFF. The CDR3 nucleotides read TGTGCCGAGCGGCTAGCGGAAGTTGGCGAGCAGTTCTTC. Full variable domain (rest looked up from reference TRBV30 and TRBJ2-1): SQTIHQWPATLVQPVGSPLSLECTVEGTSNPNLYWYRQAAGRGLQLLFYSVGIGQISSEVPQNLSASRPQDRQFILSSKKLLLSDSGFYLCAERLAEVGEQFFGPGTRLTVL.

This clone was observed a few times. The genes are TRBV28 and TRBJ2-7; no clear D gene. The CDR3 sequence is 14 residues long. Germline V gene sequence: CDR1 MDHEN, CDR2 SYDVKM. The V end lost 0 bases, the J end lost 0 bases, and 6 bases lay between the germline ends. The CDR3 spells CASSLWGVSYEQYF. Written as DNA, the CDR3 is TGTGCCAGCAGTTTATGGGGCGTCTCCTACGAGCAGTACTTC.

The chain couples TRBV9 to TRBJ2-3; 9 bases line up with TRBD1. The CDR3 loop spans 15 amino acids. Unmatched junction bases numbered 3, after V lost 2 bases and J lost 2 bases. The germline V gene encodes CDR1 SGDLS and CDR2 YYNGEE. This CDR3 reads CASSVGTGPTDTQYF. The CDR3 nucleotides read TGTGCCAGCAGCGTCGGGACAGGGCCCACAGATACGCAGTATTTT.

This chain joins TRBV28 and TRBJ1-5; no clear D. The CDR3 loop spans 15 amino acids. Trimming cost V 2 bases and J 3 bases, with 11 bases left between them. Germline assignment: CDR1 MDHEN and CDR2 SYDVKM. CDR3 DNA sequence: TGTGCCAGCAGTTTACCGGGTCTAGTCAATCAGCCCCAGCATTTT. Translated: CASSLPGLVNQPQHF.

The CDR3 protein is CASMPPLSDTQYF. In nucleotides, the CDR3 is TGTGCCAGCATGCCCCCTCTATCGGATACGCAGTATTTT. The chain couples TRBV6-1 to TRBJ2-3; D remains unclear. V was shortened by 7 bases and J by 6 bases, with 14 bases between the two germline ends. The CDR3 totals 13 residues. CDR1 MNHNS and CDR2 SASEGT come from the germline V gene.

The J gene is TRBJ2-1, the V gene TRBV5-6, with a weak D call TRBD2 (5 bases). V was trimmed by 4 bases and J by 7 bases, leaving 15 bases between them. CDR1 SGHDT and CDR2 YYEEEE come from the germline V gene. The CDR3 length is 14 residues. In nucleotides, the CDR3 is TGTGCCAGCAGCCCGGGGTATTTAGGAAATGAGCAGTTCTTC. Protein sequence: CASSPGYLGNEQFF.

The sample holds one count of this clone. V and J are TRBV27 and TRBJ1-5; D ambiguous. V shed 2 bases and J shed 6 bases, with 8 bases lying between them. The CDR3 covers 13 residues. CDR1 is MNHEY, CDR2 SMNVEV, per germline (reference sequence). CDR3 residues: CASSLRTGQPQHF. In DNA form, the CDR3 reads TGTGCCAGCAGTTTAAGAACGGGTCAGCCCCAGCATTTT.

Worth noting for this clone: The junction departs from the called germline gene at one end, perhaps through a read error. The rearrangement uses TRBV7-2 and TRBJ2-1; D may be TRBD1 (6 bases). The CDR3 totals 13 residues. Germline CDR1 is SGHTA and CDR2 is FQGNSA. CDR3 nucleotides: TGTGCCAGCAGCTTTAGGGGGACGCAGTTGTACCTCTTC. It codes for CASSFRGTQLYLF.

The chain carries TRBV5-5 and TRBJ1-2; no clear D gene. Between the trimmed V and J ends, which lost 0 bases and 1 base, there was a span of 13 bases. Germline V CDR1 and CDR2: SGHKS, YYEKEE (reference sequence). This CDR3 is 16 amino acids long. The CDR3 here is CASSLESADFNYGYTF. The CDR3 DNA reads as TGTGCCAGCAGCTTGGAAAGTGCAGATTTTAACTATGGCTACACCTTC.